The 4 T cell receptor beta chains given below trace back to one sample, sequenced in a study of persistence of HIV-infected CD4 T cells. The immunoSEQ assay was version 4, run in survey mode. Using immunoSEQ multiplex PCR, the repertoire was profiled, and TCRdb retains in-frame clones only, with some absent. In the table there are 45,000 or so clones, 88% of which are singletons. Nonspecific anti-CD3/anti-CD28 bead stimulation represents the broad CD4+ T cell repertoire. CD4+ T cells upregulating both CD40 ligand and CD69 were sorted as responding cells. What these receptors recognize is not known. Sequencing used CD4+ T cells sorted from PBMCs after roughly 18-hour stimulation, obtained from a patient who received antiretroviral therapy. These TCRs come from an adult woman with HIV who was CMV-seropositive.

This chain joins TRBV9 and TRBJ2-6; 7 bases align to TRBD1. Unmatched junction bases numbered 6, after V lost 2 bases and J lost 1 base. CDR1 is SGDLS, CDR2 YYNGEE, per germline. The CDR3 spans 17 residues. DNA of the CDR3: TGTGCCAGCAGCGTCCAGGGACAGAGTTCTGGGGCCAACGTCCTGACTTTC. This gives the protein CASSVQGQSSGANVLTF.

This chain links TRBV5-1 with TRBJ1-1; no reliable D call. The V gene lost 4 bases and the J gene lost 5 bases, with 18 bases spanning the gap. CDR3 size: 15 residues. The germline gives CDR1 SGHRS, CDR2 YFSETQ. The CDR3 protein is CASSPESGGSTEAFF. The CDR3, as DNA: TGCGCCAGCAGCCCGGAGTCCGGAGGGAGTACTGAAGCTTTCTTT.

The gene calls are TRBV2 and TRBJ2-2, with a weak D call TRBD1 (6 bases). This CDR3 comprises 14 residues. The germline V gene encodes CDR1 SNHLY and CDR2 FYNNEI. Trimming removed 7 bases from V and 8 bases from J, with 17 bases in between. The CDR3 DNA follows: TGTGCCAGCAAGACACAGGGTTTTTGGGGGGAGCTGTTTTTT. Translating it yields CASKTQGFWGELFF.

V gene TRBV19 combines with J gene TRBJ1-1, with 11 bases fitting TRBD1. The CDR3 contains 15 residues. The V and J ends lost 7 bases and 4 bases, in that order; junction bases with no gene match: 8. Germline-derived CDR1 and CDR2 are LNHDA and SQIVND (reference sequence). Written as DNA, the CDR3 is TGTGCCAGTACTGGGACAGGGGGAAAAACCACTGAAGCTTTCTTT. This translates into CASTGTGGKTTEAFF.